This T cell receptor beta chain is from a study of Tregs in tolerant kidney transplant recipients. Unstimulated regulatory T cells (CD4+CD25+CD127-), CD4+CD25- non-regulatory cells, CD4 and CD8 cells were FACS-sorted from thawed PBMCs. Trimming at V came to 2 bases and at J to 2 bases, leaving 12 bases not matched to a gene. Germline V lookup: CDR1 MNHEY, CDR2 SMNVEV (reference sequence). The CDR3 loop spans 18 amino acids. TCRdb keeps only in-frame clones here, not all; method: immunoSEQ multiplex PCR. Altogether roughly 99,000 clones are present, approximately 93% being singletons, with the ten largest covering 0.46%.

Source: CD4+ T cells from blood, taken before the transplant. This chain uses TRBV27 with TRBJ1-2; 9 bases line up with TRBD1. This clonotype was obtained from a human donor who received a combined kidney and bone marrow transplant. The CDR3 region is CASSLAPGQGRTNYGYTF. CDR3 bases: TGTGCCAGCAGTTTAGCTCCGGGACAGGGAAGGACCAACTATGGCTACACCTTC.